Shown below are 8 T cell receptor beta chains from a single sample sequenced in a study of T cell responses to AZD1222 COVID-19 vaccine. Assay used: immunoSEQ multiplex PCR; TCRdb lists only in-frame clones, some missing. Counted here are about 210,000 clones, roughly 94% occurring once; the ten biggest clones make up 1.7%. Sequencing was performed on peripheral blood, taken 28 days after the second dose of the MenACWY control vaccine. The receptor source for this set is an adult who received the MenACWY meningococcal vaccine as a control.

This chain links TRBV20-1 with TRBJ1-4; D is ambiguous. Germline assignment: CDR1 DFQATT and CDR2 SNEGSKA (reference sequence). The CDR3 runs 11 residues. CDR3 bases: TGCAGCGGGAAGCGGGAGGAAAAACTGTTTTTT. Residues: CSGKREEKLFF.

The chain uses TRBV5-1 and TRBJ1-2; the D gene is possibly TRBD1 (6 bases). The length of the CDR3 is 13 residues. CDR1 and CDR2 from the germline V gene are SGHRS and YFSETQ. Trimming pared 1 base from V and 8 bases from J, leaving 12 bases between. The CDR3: CASSLSGALGYTF. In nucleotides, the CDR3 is TGCGCCAGCAGCTTGTCAGGGGCCTTGGGCTACACCTTC.

The CDR3 here is CASSIGESMNTEAFF. The CDR3 nucleotides read TGTGCCAGTAGTATTGGGGAAAGCATGAACACTGAAGCTTTCTTT. This chain connects TRBV19 to TRBJ1-1; D unresolved. The CDR3 has 15 amino acids. Trimming removed 3 bases from V and 0 bases from J, with 11 bases in between. The germline V gene encodes CDR1 LNHDA and CDR2 SQIVND (reference sequence).

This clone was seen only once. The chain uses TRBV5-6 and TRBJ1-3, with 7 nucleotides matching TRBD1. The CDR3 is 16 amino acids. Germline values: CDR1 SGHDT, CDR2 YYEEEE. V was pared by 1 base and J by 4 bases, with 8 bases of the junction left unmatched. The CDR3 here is CASSLRGRLWGNTIYF. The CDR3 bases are TGTGCCAGCAGCTTGAGGGGGCGGCTGTGGGGAAACACCATATATTTT.

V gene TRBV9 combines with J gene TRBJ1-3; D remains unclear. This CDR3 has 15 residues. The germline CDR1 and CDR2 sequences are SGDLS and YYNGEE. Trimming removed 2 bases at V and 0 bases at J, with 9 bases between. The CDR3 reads CASSVSVASGNTIYF. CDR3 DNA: TGTGCCAGCAGCGTGTCCGTGGCCTCTGGAAACACCATATATTTT.

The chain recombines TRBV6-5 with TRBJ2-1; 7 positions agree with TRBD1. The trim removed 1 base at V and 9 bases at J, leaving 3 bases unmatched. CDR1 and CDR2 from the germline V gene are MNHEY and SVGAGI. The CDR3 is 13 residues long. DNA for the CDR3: TGTGCCAGCAGTTACTTACAGGGGAGTGAGCAGTTCTTC. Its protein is CASSYLQGSEQFF.

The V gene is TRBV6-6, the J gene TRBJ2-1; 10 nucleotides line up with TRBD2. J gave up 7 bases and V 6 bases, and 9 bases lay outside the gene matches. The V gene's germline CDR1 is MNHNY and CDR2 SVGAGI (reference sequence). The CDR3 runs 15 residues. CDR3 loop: CASSRPSGRPNEQFF. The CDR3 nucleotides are TGTGCCAGCAGCCGTCCTAGCGGGAGACCGAATGAGCAGTTCTTC.

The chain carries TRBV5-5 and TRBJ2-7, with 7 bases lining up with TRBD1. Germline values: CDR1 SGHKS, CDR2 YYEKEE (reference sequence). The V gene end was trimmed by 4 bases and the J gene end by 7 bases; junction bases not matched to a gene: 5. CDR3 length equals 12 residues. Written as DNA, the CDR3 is TGTGCCAGCAGCCCGACAGGGCGTGAGCAGTACTTC. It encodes CASSPTGREQYF.